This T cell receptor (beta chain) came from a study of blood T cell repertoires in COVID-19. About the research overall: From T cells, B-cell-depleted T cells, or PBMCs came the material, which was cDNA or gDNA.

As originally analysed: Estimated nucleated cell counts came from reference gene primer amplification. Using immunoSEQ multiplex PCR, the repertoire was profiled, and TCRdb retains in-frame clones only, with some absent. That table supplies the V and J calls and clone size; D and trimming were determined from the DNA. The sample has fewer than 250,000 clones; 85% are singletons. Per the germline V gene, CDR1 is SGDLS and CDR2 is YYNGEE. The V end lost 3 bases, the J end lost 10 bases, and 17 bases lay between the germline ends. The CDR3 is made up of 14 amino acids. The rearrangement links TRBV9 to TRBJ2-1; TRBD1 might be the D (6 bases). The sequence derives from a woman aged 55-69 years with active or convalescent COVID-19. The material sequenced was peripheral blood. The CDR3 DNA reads TGTGCCAGCAGCGGAATTTCACAGGGTTGGGAGCAGTTCTTC. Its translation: CASSGISQGWEQFF.